A selection of T cell receptor beta chains follows, all from one sample in a study of T cell changes during pregnancy in multiple sclerosis. Data came from immunoSEQ multiplex PCR; TCRdb stores just in-frame clones and leaves some out. Of 40,000 to 60,000 clones in the sample, around nine tenths are singletons; the top ten hold approximately 0.4%. The sample was CD4+ T cells from peripheral blood mononuclear cells, taken before pregnancy. Receptors were obtained from a female donor with multiple sclerosis, enrolled in a pregnancy study. The CDR3 runs from the conserved cysteine through the conserved F or W. Fields, in order: clone size, J gene, D gene, V gene, CDR3 DNA, CDR3 protein. D genes are given only for firm matches. Clone size is not always given. Where it is, it says once, few, many or a class for expanded clones.

clone size: once; J gene: TRBJ1-5; D gene: TRBD1; V gene: TRBV10-3; CDR3 DNA: TGTGCCATCAGTGAGTCGGGGACAGCCAATCAGCCCCAGCATTTT; CDR3 protein: CAISESGTANQPQHF
clone size: .; J gene: TRBJ1-1; D gene: .; V gene: TRBV5-1; CDR3 DNA: TGCGCCAGCAGGCAATCGGCAGGTATGAACACTGAAGCTTTCTTT; CDR3 protein: CASRQSAGMNTEAFF
clone size: .; J gene: TRBJ2-7; D gene: .; V gene: TRBV13; CDR3 DNA: TGTGCCAGCAGCTTAGGACAGGTATCCTACGAGCAGTACTTC; CDR3 protein: CASSLGQVSYEQYF
clone size: .; J gene: TRBJ2-3; D gene: TRBD2; V gene: TRBV5-8; CDR3 DNA: TGTGCCAGCAGCGGCGGACTAGCGGGAGGGCTCCGGGCAGATACGCAGTATTTT; CDR3 protein: CASSGGLAGGLRADTQYF
clone size: .; J gene: TRBJ1-5; D gene: TRBD1; V gene: TRBV19; CDR3 DNA: TGTGCCAGTAGTATAGATCAGGCAGGGGGCATGTTTCGGAGCAATCAGCCCCAGCATTTT; CDR3 protein: CASSIDQAGGMFRSNQPQHF
clone size: .; J gene: TRBJ2-1; D gene: .; V gene: TRBV6-1; CDR3 DNA: TGTGCCAGCAGTGAAGTGGGAGCGGGTGAGCAGTTCTTC; CDR3 protein: CASSEVGAGEQFF
clone size: .; J gene: TRBJ1-1; D gene: TRBD1; V gene: TRBV11-2; CDR3 DNA: TGTGCCAGCAGCTCCACGGACAGGGGGATATTTTCGTACACTGAAGCTTTCTTT; CDR3 protein: CASSSTDRGIFSYTEAFF
clone size: .; J gene: TRBJ2-5; D gene: .; V gene: TRBV5-4; CDR3 DNA: TGTGCCAGCAGCTCAAGGACAGGGAGGGTAGAGACCCAGTACTTC; CDR3 protein: CASSSRTGRVETQYF
clone size: .; J gene: TRBJ2-2; D gene: TRBD2; V gene: TRBV25-1; CDR3 DNA: TGTGCCAGCAGCCCAACTAGCGGGGAGAACACCGGGGAGCTGTTTTTT; CDR3 protein: CASSPTSGENTGELFF
clone size: .; J gene: TRBJ1-1; D gene: .; V gene: TRBV27; CDR3 DNA: TGTGCCAGCAGTGGGACTCTGTGGACTGAAGCTTTCTTT; CDR3 protein: CASSGTLWTEAFF
clone size: .; J gene: TRBJ1-4; D gene: .; V gene: TRBV30; CDR3 DNA: TGTGCCTGGAGTAAGGACAGACTGAATGAAAAACTGTTTTTT; CDR3 protein: CAWSKDRLNEKLFF
clone size: .; J gene: TRBJ1-2; D gene: .; V gene: TRBV10-2; CDR3 DNA: TGCGCCAGCAGTGGGTCCCGGGACACAAGAGATGGCTACACCTTC; CDR3 protein: CASSGSRDTRDGYTF